These 3 T cell receptor beta chains share one sample of origin, sequenced in a study of tumor and adjacent non-tumor tissue in lung cancer. RNA was extracted from bulk tissue without any cell sorting. A modified ARM-PCR protocol with three rounds of nested PCR amplified TCRbeta. TCRdb reanalysed the multiplex PCR reads using MiXCR and keeps one entry per CDR3 protein. Here the sample spans approximately 76,000 distinct CDR3 sequences, roughly 70% being singletons. Sequencing used lung tumor tissue. The receptors shown here come from a woman between 70 and 85 years old with non-small cell lung cancer.

As concerns this clonotype: At one boundary the junction diverges from the germline segment, which might be a read error. V usage is TRBV11-2 and J usage is TRBJ2-7; 9 positions agree with TRBD2. Germline V gene sequence: CDR1 SGHAT, CDR2 FQNNGV. The CDR3 has 15 amino acids. The CDR3 coding sequence is TGCGCCAGCAGCTTAGAGACTAGCGGTCCCTACGAGCAGTGCTTC. It encodes CASSLETSGPYEQCF.

The chain carries TRBV27 and TRBJ2-1; possibly TRBD2 for D (6 bases). Germline lookup yields CDR1 MNHEY and CDR2 SMNVEV (reference sequence). Trimming removed 3 bases from V and 8 bases from J, with 11 bases in between. The CDR3 covers 13 residues. In DNA form, the CDR3 reads TGTGCCAGCAGTTTTTCTAGCGAAGATGAGCAGTTCTTC. This gives the protein CASSFSSEDEQFF.

The table lists this clonotype with a few counts. This rearrangement joins TRBV5-1 to TRBJ2-7, with 8 positions matching TRBD2. J lost 4 bases, V lost 0 bases, and 12 bases had no gene match. The CDR3 is 17 amino acids. Germline V CDR1 and CDR2: SGHRS, YFSETQ. The CDR3 DNA follows: TGCGCCAGCAGCTTGGAGGTTAGCGGGAACTTCGGGTACGAGCAGTACTTC. Its translation: CASSLEVSGNFGYEQYF.